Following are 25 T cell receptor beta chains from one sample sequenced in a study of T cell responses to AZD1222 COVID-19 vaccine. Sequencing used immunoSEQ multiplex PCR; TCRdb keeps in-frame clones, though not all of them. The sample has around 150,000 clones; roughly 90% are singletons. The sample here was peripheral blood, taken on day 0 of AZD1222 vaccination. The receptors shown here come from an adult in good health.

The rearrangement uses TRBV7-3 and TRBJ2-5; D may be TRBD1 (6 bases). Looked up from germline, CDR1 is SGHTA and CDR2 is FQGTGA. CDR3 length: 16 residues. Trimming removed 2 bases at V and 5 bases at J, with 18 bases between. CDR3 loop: CASSLSGRAGEETQYF. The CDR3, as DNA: TGTGCCAGCAGCTTATCGGGGCGGGCAGGGGAGGAGACCCAGTACTTC. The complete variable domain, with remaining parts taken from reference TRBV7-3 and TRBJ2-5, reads GAGVSQTPSNKVTEKGKYVELRCDPISGHTALYWYRQSLGQGPEFLIYFQGTGAADDSGLPNDRFFAVRPEGSVSTLKIQRTERGDSAVYLCASSLSGRAGEETQYFGPGTRLLVL.

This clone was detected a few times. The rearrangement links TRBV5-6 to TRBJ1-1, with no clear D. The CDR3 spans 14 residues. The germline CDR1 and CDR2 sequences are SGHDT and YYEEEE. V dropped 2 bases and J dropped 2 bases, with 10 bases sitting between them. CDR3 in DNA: TGTGCCAGCAGCTTCCTCCTATCTAACACTGAAGCTTTCTTT. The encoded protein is CASSFLLSNTEAFF.

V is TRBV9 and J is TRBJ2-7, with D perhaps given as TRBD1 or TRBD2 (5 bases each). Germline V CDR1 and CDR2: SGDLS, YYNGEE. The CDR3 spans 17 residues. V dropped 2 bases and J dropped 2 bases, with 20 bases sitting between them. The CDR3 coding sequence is TGTGCCAGCAGCGTCTTGGGGGACCAAATTAATCCCTACGAGCAGTACTTC. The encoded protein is CASSVLGDQINPYEQYF.

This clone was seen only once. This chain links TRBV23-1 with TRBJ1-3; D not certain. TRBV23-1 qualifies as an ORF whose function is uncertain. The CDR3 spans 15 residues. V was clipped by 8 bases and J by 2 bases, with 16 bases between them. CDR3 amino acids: CASASVESTGNTIYF. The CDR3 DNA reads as TGCGCCAGCGCCAGCGTTGAGAGTACTGGAAACACCATATATTTT.

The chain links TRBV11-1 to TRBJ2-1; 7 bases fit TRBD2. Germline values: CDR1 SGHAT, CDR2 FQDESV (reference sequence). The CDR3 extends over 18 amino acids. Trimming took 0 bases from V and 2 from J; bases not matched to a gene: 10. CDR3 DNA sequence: TGTGCCAGCAGCTTAGCTGCTTCGCGGGGGAGGCCCTACAATGAGCAGTTCTTC. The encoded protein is CASSLAASRGRPYNEQFF.

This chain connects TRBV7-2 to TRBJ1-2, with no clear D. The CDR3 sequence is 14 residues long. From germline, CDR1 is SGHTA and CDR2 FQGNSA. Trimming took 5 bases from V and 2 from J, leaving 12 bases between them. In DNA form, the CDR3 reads TGTGCCAGCAGCGCCTCACAGCTGAACTATGGCTACACCTTC. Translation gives CASSASQLNYGYTF.

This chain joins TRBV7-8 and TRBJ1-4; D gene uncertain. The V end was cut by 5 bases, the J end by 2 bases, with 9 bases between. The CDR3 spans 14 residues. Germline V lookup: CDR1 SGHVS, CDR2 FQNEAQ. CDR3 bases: TGTGCCAGCAGCCCGCAGCAGACTAATGAAAAACTGTTTTTT. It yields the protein CASSPQQTNEKLFF.

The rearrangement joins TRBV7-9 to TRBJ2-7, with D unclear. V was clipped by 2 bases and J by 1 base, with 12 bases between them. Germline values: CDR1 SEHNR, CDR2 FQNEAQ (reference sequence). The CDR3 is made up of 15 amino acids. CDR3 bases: TGTGCCAGCAGCTTATGGGGTGAAGGGTCCTACGAGCAGTACTTC. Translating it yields CASSLWGEGSYEQYF.

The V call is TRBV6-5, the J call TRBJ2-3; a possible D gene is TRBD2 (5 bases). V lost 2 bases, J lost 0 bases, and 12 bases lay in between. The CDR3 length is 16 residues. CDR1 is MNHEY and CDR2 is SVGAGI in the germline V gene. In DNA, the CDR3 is TGTGCCAGCAGTTACCGGGGTACACCTAGCACAGATACGCAGTATTTT. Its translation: CASSYRGTPSTDTQYF.

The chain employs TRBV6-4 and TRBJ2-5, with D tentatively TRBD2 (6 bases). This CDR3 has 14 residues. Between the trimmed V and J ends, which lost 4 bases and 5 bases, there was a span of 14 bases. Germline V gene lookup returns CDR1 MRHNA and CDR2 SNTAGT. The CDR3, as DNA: TGTGCCAGCAGTGCCCTAGCGTCGGGGGAGACCCAGTACTTC. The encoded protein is CASSALASGETQYF.

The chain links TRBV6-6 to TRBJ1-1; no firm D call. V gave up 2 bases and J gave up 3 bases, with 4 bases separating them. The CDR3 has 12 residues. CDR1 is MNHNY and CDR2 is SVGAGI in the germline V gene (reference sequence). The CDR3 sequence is CASSYGDTEAFF. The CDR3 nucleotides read TGTGCCAGCAGTTACGGGGACACTGAAGCTTTCTTT.

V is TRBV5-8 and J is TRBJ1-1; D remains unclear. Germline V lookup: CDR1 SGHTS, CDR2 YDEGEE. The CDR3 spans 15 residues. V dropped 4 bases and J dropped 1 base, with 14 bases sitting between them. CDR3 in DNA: TGTGCCAGCAGCGTAAGGGTCATTGCGAACACTGAAGCTTTCTTT. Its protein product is CASSVRVIANTEAFF.

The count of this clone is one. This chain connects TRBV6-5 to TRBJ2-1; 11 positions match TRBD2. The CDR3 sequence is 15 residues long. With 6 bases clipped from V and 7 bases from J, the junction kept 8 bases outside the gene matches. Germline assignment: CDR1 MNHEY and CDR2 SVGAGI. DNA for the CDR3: TGTGCCAGCAGGCCACTAGCGGGAGTTATGAATGAGCAGTTCTTC. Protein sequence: CASRPLAGVMNEQFF.

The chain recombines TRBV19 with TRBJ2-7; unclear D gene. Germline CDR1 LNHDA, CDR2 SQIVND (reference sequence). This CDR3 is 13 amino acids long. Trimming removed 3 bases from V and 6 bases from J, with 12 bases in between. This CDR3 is CASSMRPNGEQYF. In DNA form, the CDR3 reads TGTGCCAGTAGTATGAGGCCGAACGGCGAGCAGTACTTC. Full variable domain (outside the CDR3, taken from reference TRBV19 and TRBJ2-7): DGGITQSPKYLFRKEGQNVTLSCEQNLNHDAMYWYRQDPGQGLRLIYYSQIVNDFQKGDIAEGYSVSREKKESFPLTVTSAQKNPTAFYLCASSMRPNGEQYFGPGTRLTVT.

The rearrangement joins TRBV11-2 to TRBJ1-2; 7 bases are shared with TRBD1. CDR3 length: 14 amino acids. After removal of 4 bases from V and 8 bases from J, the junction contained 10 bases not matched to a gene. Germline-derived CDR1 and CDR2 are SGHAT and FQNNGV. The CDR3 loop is CASSSDRVSRGYTF. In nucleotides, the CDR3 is TGTGCCAGCAGCTCAGACAGGGTGTCACGAGGCTACACCTTC.

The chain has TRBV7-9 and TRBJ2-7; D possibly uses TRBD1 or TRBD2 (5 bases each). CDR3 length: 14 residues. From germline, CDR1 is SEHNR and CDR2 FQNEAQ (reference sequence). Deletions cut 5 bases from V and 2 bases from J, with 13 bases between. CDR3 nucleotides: TGTGCCAGCAGCCCCGGGACGCTGACCTACGAGCAGTACTTC. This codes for CASSPGTLTYEQYF. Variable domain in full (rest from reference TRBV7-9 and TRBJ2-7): DTGVSQNPRHKITKRGQNVTFRCDPISEHNRLYWYRQTLGQGPEFLTYFQNEAQLEKSRLLSDRFSAERPKGSFSTLEIQRTEQGDSAMYLCASSPGTLTYEQYFGPGTRLTVT.

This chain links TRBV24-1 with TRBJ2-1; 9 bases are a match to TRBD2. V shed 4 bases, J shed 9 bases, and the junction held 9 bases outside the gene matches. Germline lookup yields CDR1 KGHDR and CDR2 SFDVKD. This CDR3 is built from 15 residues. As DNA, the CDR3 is TGTGCCACCAGTGACGGCGGGAGGGCCCTCGGTGAGCAGTTCTTC. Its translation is CATSDGGRALGEQFF.

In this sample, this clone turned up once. CDR3 sequence: CASSLDRGSFYEQYF. In nucleotides, the CDR3 is TGTGCCAGCAGCTTAGATCGAGGCAGCTTCTACGAGCAGTACTTC. The V gene is TRBV11-2, the J gene TRBJ2-7; D is unresolved. Germline assignment: CDR1 SGHAT and CDR2 FQNNGV. The CDR3 has 15 residues. V was clipped by 0 bases and J by 3 bases, with 12 bases between them.

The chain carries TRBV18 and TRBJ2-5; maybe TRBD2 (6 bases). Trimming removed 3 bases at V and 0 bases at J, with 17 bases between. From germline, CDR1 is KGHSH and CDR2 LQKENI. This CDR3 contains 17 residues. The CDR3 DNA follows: TGTGCCAGCTCACCGTCGAGCGGGTCAGGGAACCAAGAGACCCAGTACTTC. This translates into CASSPSSGSGNQETQYF.

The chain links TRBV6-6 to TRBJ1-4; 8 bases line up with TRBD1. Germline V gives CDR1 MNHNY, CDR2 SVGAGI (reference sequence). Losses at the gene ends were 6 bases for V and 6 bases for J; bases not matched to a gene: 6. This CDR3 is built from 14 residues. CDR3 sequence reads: CASSLRGRDEKLFF. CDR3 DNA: TGTGCCAGCAGCCTCAGGGGGCGGGATGAAAAACTGTTTTTT.

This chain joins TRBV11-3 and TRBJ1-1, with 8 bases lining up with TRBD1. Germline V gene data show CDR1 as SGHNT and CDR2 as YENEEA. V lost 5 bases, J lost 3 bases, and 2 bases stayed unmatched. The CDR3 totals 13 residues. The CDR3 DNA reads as TGTGCCAGCAGCATACAGGGGGACACTGAAGCTTTCTTT. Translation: CASSIQGDTEAFF.

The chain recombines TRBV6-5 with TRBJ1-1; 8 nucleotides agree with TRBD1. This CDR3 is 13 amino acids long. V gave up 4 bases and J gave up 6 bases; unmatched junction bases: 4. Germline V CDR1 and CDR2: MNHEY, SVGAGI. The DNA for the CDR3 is TGTGCCAGCAGTTTGACAGGGGTTCCTGAAGCTTTCTTT. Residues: CASSLTGVPEAFF.

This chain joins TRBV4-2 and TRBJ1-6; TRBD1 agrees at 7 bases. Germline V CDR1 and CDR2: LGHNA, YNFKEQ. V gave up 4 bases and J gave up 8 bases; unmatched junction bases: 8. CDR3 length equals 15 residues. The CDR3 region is CASSPRGGGDSPLHF. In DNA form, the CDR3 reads TGTGCCAGCAGCCCTCGGGGAGGGGGCGATTCACCCCTCCACTTT.

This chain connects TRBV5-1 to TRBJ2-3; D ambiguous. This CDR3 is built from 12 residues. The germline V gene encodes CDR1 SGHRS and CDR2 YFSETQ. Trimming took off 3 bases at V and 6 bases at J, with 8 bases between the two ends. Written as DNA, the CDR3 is TGCGCCAGCAGCTATGCCCCGGATACGCAGTATTTT. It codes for CASSYAPDTQYF.

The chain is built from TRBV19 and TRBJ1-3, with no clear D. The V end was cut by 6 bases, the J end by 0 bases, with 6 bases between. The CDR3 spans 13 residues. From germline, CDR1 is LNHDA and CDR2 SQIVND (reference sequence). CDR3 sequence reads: CASRLGSGNTIYF. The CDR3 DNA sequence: TGTGCCAGTAGACTCGGCTCTGGAAACACCATATATTTT. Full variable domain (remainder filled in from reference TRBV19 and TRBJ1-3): DGGITQSPKYLFRKEGQNVTLSCEQNLNHDAMYWYRQDPGQGLRLIYYSQIVNDFQKGDIAEGYSVSREKKESFPLTVTSAQKNPTAFYLCASRLGSGNTIYFGEGSWLTVV.